These 21 T cell receptor beta chains share one sample of origin, sequenced in a study of CD8 T cells in Susac syndrome. Reverse transcription used roughly 0.5 to 1 ug RNA and random hexamers. MiXCR, run by TCRdb on the immunoSEQ multiplex PCR reads, gives a single entry per CDR3 protein. The sample lists more than 150,000 distinct CDR3 sequences; 90% to 95% were seen once. What was sequenced was CD4+ T cells from PBMCs. Every receptor here comes from a human donor in good health.

The chain is built from TRBV20-1 and TRBJ2-7; 13 bases are a match to TRBD2. Losses at the gene ends were 6 bases for V and 4 bases for J; bases not matched to a gene: 6. Germline lookup yields CDR1 DFQATT and CDR2 SNEGSKA (reference sequence). This CDR3 has 14 amino acids. The CDR3 DNA reads as TGCAGTGCAACTACTAGCGGGGGGGCATACGAGCAGTACTTC. It translates to CSATTSGGAYEQYF.

V usage is TRBV28 and J usage is TRBJ1-2; D gene ambiguous. The germline V and J ends were trimmed by 2 bases and 4 bases, with 14 bases remaining between them. In germline, CDR1 is MDHEN, CDR2 SYDVKM. The CDR3 totals 15 residues. CDR3 sequence: CASSLAAGGVYGYTF. CDR3 nucleotides: TGTGCCAGCAGTTTAGCGGCAGGAGGAGTCTATGGCTACACCTTC.

This clonotype appeared once. The chain employs TRBV5-6 and TRBJ2-3, with TRBD2 matching 9 bases. Per the germline V gene, CDR1 is SGHDT and CDR2 is YYEEEE. V gave up 4 bases and J gave up 3 bases; unmatched junction bases: 3. The CDR3 runs to 14 residues. CDR3 residues: CASSASGVTDTQYF. The CDR3 DNA follows: TGTGCCAGCAGCGCTAGCGGGGTTACAGATACGCAGTATTTT.

This sequence joins TRBV9 and TRBJ1-6, with D unresolved. Trimming removed 2 bases at V and 7 bases at J, with 10 bases between. The germline CDR1 and CDR2 sequences are SGDLS and YYNGEE. The CDR3 totals 14 residues. CDR3: CASSVNRENSPLHF. CDR3 nucleotide sequence: TGTGCCAGCAGCGTGAACCGAGAGAATTCACCCCTCCACTTT. Drawing the rest from reference TRBV9 and TRBJ1-6, the complete variable domain is DSGVTQTPKHLITATGQRVTLRCSPRSGDLSVYWYQQSLDQGLQFLIQYYNGEERAKGNILERFSAQQFPDLHSELNLSSLELGDSALYFCASSVNRENSPLHFGNGTRLTVT.

The chain is built from TRBV12-3 or TRBV12-4 and TRBJ2-3, with TRBD2 as a possible D gene (6 bases). The CDR3 has 14 residues. Trimming shortened V by 8 bases and J by 3 bases, and 15 bases separated the two germline ends. The CDR3 DNA is TGTGCCAGCGGGCTAGCGTCAGGTACAGATACGCAGTATTTT. As protein: CASGLASGTDTQYF.

This clonotype was counted between two and nine times. The genes are TRBV3-1 and TRBJ2-4; D is unclear. The CDR3 runs 17 residues. Germline V gives CDR1 LGHDT, CDR2 YNNKEL (reference sequence). V lost 3 bases, J lost 0 bases, and 15 bases lay in between. Here the CDR3 reads CASSQTVQQLAKNIQYF. In DNA form, the CDR3 reads TGTGCCAGCAGCCAGACCGTCCAGCAGCTAGCCAAAAACATTCAGTACTTC.

In its sample, this clonotype was seen once. The chain joins TRBV25-1 to TRBJ2-1; 8 positions match TRBD2. The CDR3 loop spans 15 amino acids. Germline CDR1 reads MGHDK; CDR2 reads SYGVNS. The junction had 10 bases not matched to a gene; V was cut back by 8 bases and J by 4 bases. This CDR3 is CASGAAGGVYNEQFF. The CDR3 DNA reads as TGTGCCAGCGGGGCGGCCGGGGGGGTGTACAATGAGCAGTTCTTC.

This sequence joins TRBV18 and TRBJ2-7; D is ambiguous. The germline gives CDR1 KGHSH, CDR2 LQKENI. V was cut by 6 bases and J by 0 bases, with 15 bases left in between. The CDR3 totals 15 residues. CDR3 amino acids: CASSPPGTVSYEQYF. In DNA form, the CDR3 reads TGTGCCAGCTCTCCCCCGGGCACAGTCTCCTACGAGCAGTACTTC.

This chain uses TRBV27 with TRBJ2-7; D possibly corresponds to TRBD1 (5 bases). The CDR3 covers 14 residues. The V gene lost 3 bases and the J gene lost 2 bases, with 11 bases spanning the gap. CDR1 and CDR2 from the germline V gene are MNHEY and SMNVEV (reference sequence). The CDR3 loop reads CASSLQGSAYEQYF. For the CDR3, the DNA is TGTGCCAGCAGTTTGCAGGGATCTGCCTACGAGCAGTACTTC.

The chain has TRBV3-1 and TRBJ2-3; D unresolved. Trimming removed 2 bases from V and 0 bases from J, with 9 bases in between. From germline, CDR1 is LGHDT and CDR2 YNNKEL (reference sequence). This CDR3 has 15 residues. The CDR3 protein is CASSQMVTSTDTQYF. DNA of the CDR3: TGTGCCAGCAGCCAAATGGTCACTAGCACAGATACGCAGTATTTT.

This clonotype was seen only once. This chain connects TRBV7-2 to TRBJ2-3; 8 bases line up with TRBD1. The junction had 13 bases not matched to a gene; V was cut back by 4 bases and J by 4 bases. The CDR3 runs to 17 residues. The germline V gene has CDR1 SGHTA and CDR2 FQGNSA. The CDR3 sequence is CASSSQGSGGNPDTQYF. The CDR3 DNA follows: TGTGCCAGCAGCTCCCAGGGCTCAGGGGGCAACCCAGATACGCAGTATTTT.

The chain is built from TRBV5-1 and TRBJ2-7, with 8 bases identical to TRBD2. CDR1 SGHRS and CDR2 YFSETQ come from the germline V gene. V gave up 4 bases and J gave up 6 bases; unmatched junction bases: 9. The CDR3 runs 14 residues. The CDR3 loop is CASSVSGVTAEQYF. The CDR3, as DNA: TGCGCCAGCAGCGTTAGCGGGGTGACCGCCGAGCAGTACTTC. The full variable domain, in which reference TRBV5-1 and TRBJ2-7 provide the parts outside the CDR3, is KAGVTQTPRYLIKTRGQQVTLSCSPISGHRSVSWYQQTPGQGLQFLFEYFSETQRNKGNFPGRFSGRQFSNSRSEMNVSTLELGDSALYLCASSVSGVTAEQYFGPGTRLTVT.

The CDR3 coding sequence is TGCAGTGCTAGAAGGGACTATATGGGGAACAATGAGCAGTTCTTC. Residues: CSARRDYMGNNEQFF. The V call is TRBV20-1, the J call TRBJ2-1; 7 bases align to TRBD2. The CDR3 consists of 15 residues. Trimming cost V 2 bases and J 5 bases; bases outside gene matches: 9. Germline CDR1 and CDR2: DFQATT and SNEGSKA (reference sequence).

CDR3: CASSVKGHGDYEQYF. In DNA, the CDR3 is TGTGCCAGCAGTGTTAAAGGCCATGGGGACTACGAGCAGTACTTC. The chain recombines TRBV2 with TRBJ2-7; D gene uncertain. CDR1 is SNHLY, CDR2 FYNNEI, per germline. V lost 4 bases to trimming and J lost 3 bases, with 16 bases between them. The CDR3 has 15 residues.

CDR3 in amino acids: CASSERQGAGGANVLTF. CDR3 DNA: TGTGCCAGCAGTGAACGACAGGGGGCAGGAGGGGCCAACGTCCTGACTTTC. The V call is TRBV2, the J call TRBJ2-6, with 10 nucleotides matching TRBD1. Germline V gene data show CDR1 as SNHLY and CDR2 as FYNNEI. J lost 4 bases, V lost 2 bases, and 5 bases had no gene match. The CDR3 is 17 residues long.

The chain links TRBV7-6 to TRBJ1-2; D unresolved. This CDR3 spans 15 amino acids. In germline, CDR1 is SGHVS, CDR2 FNYEAQ. The germline V and J ends were trimmed by 1 base and 6 bases, with 15 bases remaining between them. CDR3 residues: CASSLGPSLDDGYTF. DNA for the CDR3: TGTGCCAGCAGCTTAGGTCCCAGTCTGGACGATGGCTACACCTTC.

The rearrangement links TRBV24-1 to TRBJ2-5; D is perhaps TRBD2 (6 bases). Germline CDR1 and CDR2: KGHDR and SFDVKD. Trimming removed 7 bases from V and 3 bases from J, with 14 bases in between. The CDR3 runs to 14 residues. This CDR3 reads CATSPGGEKETQYF. CDR3 nucleotide sequence: TGTGCCACCAGCCCGGGCGGGGAGAAAGAGACCCAGTACTTC.

This clonotype was picked up one time. This chain joins TRBV28 and TRBJ2-2; D is uncertain. Per germline, CDR1 MDHEN and CDR2 SYDVKM. Trimming took 6 bases from V and 6 from J, leaving 11 bases between them. The CDR3 runs to 13 residues. This CDR3 reads CASSLPEAGELFF. The CDR3 DNA is TGTGCCAGCAGCCTACCAGAGGCCGGGGAGCTGTTTTTT.

CDR3 nucleotide sequence: TGTGCCAGCAGCCTACGACAGGGGGAGTACGAGCAGTACTTC. Translation: CASSLRQGEYEQYF. The J gene is TRBJ2-7, the V gene TRBV7-2, with 9 bases fitting TRBD1. Germline assignment: CDR1 SGHTA and CDR2 FQGNSA. V shed 5 bases, J shed 4 bases, and the junction held 6 bases outside the gene matches. This CDR3 has 14 amino acids.

This clonotype was detected a few times. The V and J genes are TRBV20-1 and TRBJ2-7; perhaps TRBD2 as D (6 bases). The germline V gene has CDR1 DFQATT and CDR2 SNEGSKA (reference sequence). Trimming removed 0 bases at V and 0 bases at J, with 15 bases between. This CDR3 spans 16 amino acids. The CDR3 sequence is CSARDYKDGSSYEQYF. The CDR3 DNA reads TGCAGTGCTAGAGACTACAAGGACGGGAGCTCCTACGAGCAGTACTTC.

This chain joins TRBV18 and TRBJ2-5, with D perhaps TRBD2 (6 bases). Germline CDR1 reads KGHSH; CDR2 reads LQKENI. The CDR3 consists of 12 residues. V lost 6 bases to trimming and J lost 6 bases, with 11 bases between them. This CDR3 is CASSRTIKTQYF. The CDR3 bases are TGTGCCAGCTCCCGGACTATAAAGACCCAGTACTTC.